Given below is one T cell receptor beta chain in context. Its matching antigen is unknown. The germline gene is not matched at one end of the junction; a read error may be the cause. The CDR3 is 13 residues long. Germline V gene sequence: CDR1 SSHAT, CDR2 FNYEAQ (reference sequence). The data were obtained in a study of a mutant IDH1 vaccine in newly diagnosed glioma. About the research overall: Weeks 1, 3, 5, 7, 11, 15, 19 and 23 were when patients received their eight vaccinations. Earlier treatment was radiotherapy, temozolomide, or both, with most getting both.

Measured with immunoSEQ multiplex PCR; TCRdb has only the in-frame clones, and not every one. The sample lists around 57,000 clones, about 89% seen once, with less than 2% in the top ten. Time point specified: week 11, during vaccination. The content of each vaccine dose was 300 ug of mutant IDH1 20-mer peptide, and topical imiquimod accompanied it. Newly diagnosed WHO grade 3 or 4 IDH1-mutant, ATRX-lost astrocytomas were identified in the donors. Study results and limitations: Vaccination elicited immune responses in around 93% of patients.

The source is a man in his forties with glioma. The chain combines TRBV7-7 with TRBJ2-4; D is unclear. The sample was PBMCs, taken from a glioma patient whose treatment included an IDH1 peptide vaccine. The CDR3 sequence is CASSLELGNIQYF. In DNA, the CDR3 is TGTGCTAGCAGCTTAGAATTGGGGAACATTCAGTACTTC.